The rows below give T cell receptor beta chains drawn from one sample of a study of cytomegalovirus exposure and HLA in healthy donors. Repertoires were generated with immunoSEQ multiplex PCR, while TCRdb's copy carries only in-frame clones and drops some. The sample records about 250,000 clones, over 75% being singletons. Sequenced sample: PBMCs. Receptor source: a young man in good health and CMV-seropositive. The CDR3 runs from the conserved cysteine through the conserved F or W. D genes are given only for firm matches. A clone size is listed for some rows: how often the clone was seen (once, few, many), or a class if it is expanded.

j_call clone_size v_call d_call cdr3_nt cdr3_aa
TRBJ1-1 - TRBV18 - TGTGCCAGCTCACCCGAAGCAGGCCTGAACACTGAAGCTTTCTTT CASSPEAGLNTEAFF
TRBJ2-1 - TRBV11-1 - TGTGCCAGCAGCCCTGGGTCCTACAATGAGCAGTTCTTC CASSPGSYNEQFF
TRBJ1-1 few TRBV28 - TGTGCCAGCAGTTTGGGGGGGAACACTGAAGCTTTCTTT CASSLGGNTEAFF
TRBJ1-2 - TRBV6-1 TRBD1 TGTTTGGGACAGGGCTCGAACTATGGCTACACCTTC CLGQGSNYGYTF
TRBJ1-4 - TRBV5-6 - TGTGCCAGCAGCTTGGTCGGGATTCAGAACGAAAAACTGTTTTTT CASSLVGIQNEKLFF
TRBJ1-1 - TRBV2 TRBD1 TGTGCCAGCAGGGGACAGGTGCTAAGCACTGAAGCTTTCTTT CASRGQVLSTEAFF
TRBJ2-1 - TRBV11-2 TRBD2 TGTGCCAGCAGCCGACGGACTAGCGGGACTTCCTACAATGAGCAGTTCTTC CASSRRTSGTSYNEQFF
TRBJ1-2 once TRBV28 TRBD1 TGTGCCAGCCGGGACAGGGAGCCCTATGGCTACACCTTC CASRDREPYGYTF
TRBJ1-1 - TRBV6-1 TRBD1 TGTGCCAGCAGTGACAGGGGGCAAAACACTGAAGCTTTCTTT CASSDRGQNTEAFF
TRBJ2-1 - TRBV2 - TGTGCCAGCAGTGAATTTTGGGACAATGAGCAGTTCTTC CASSEFWDNEQFF
TRBJ1-1 - TRBV7-8 - TGTGCCAGCAGCTGGGGACGGAACACTGAAGCTTTCTTT CASSWGRNTEAFF
TRBJ2-1 - TRBV7-6 - TGTGCCAGCAGCCTCGCAGGTTCGGGGTACAATGAGCAGTTCTTC CASSLAGSGYNEQFF
TRBJ2-1 - TRBV9 - TGTGCCAGCAGCGTAGCGACTAGCAATGAGCAGTTCTTC CASSVATSNEQFF
TRBJ2-5 - TRBV29-1 - TGCAGCGTTGATGGTCCGGGGCTGGACTCGTACCAAGAGACCCAGTACTTC CSVDGPGLDSYQETQYF
TRBJ2-7 - TRBV28 - TGTGCCAGCAGTTTGAGGGGAGATTACGAGCAGTACTTC CASSLRGDYEQYF
TRBJ2-1 - TRBV18 TRBD1 TGTGCCAGCTTCAGGGGGAACGTCAACAATGAGCAGTTCTTC CASFRGNVNNEQFF
TRBJ1-1 - TRBV18 TRBD1 TGTGCCAGCTCAAACCGGACAGGGGGAAACACTGAAGCTTTCTTT CASSNRTGGNTEAFF
TRBJ2-5 - TRBV18 - TGTGCCAGCTCACCACCGGCGGGACGGGGCCAAGAGACCCAGTACTTC CASSPPAGRGQETQYF
TRBJ1-5 - TRBV27 TRBD1 TGTGCCAGCAGTCCCCGGGACAGTCAATCAGCCCATTTT CASSPRDSQSAHF
TRBJ2-7 - TRBV20-1 - TGCAGTGCTAGACACTCCTACGAGCAGTACTTC CSARHSYEQYF
TRBJ2-7 - TRBV27 TRBD2 TGTGCCAGCAGTTTTGGTAGCGGGATGTTCGTCGACGAGCAGTACTTC CASSFGSGMFVDEQYF
TRBJ2-5 - TRBV2 TRBD1 TGTGCCAGCAGTAACAGGGGGGAGACCCAGTACTTC CASSNRGETQYF
TRBJ2-1 - TRBV29-1 - TGCAGCGTTGAAGGGCAGGGTAGGGACAATGAGCAGTTCTTC CSVEGQGRDNEQFF
TRBJ2-7 - TRBV11-2 - TGTGCCAGCACCGTCCTTGGCGGGACTCCCCACGAGCAGTACTTC CASTVLGGTPHEQYF